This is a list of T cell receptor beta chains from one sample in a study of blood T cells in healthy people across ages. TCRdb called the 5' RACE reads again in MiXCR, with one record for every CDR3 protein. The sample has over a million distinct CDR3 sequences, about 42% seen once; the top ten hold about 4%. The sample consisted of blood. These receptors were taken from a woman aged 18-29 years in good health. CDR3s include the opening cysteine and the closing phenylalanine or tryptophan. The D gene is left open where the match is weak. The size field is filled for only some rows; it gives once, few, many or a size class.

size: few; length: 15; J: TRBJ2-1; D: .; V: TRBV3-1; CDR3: CASSQGGLSYNEQFF; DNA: TGTGCCAGCAGCCAGGGGGGACTTTCCTACAATGAGCAGTTCTTC
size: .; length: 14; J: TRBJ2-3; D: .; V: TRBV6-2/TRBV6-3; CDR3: CAGSYMGAADTQYF; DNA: TGTGCCGGCAGTTACATGGGGGCGGCAGATACGCAGTATTTT
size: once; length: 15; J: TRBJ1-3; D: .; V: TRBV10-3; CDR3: CAISRGESSGNTIYF; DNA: TGTGCCATCAGTAGGGGGGAGTCCTCTGGAAACACCATATATTTT
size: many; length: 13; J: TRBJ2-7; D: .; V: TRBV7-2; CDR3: CASTPGPTYEQYF; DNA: TGTGCCAGCACACCGGGCCCTACCTACGAGCAGTACTTC
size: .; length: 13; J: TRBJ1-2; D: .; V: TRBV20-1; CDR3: CSAIHVEDYGYTF; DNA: TGCAGTGCTATTCATGTGGAGGACTATGGCTACACCTTC
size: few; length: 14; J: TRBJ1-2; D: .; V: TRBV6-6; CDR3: CASRGEGFSSGYTF; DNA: TGTGCCAGCAGGGGCGAGGGTTTCTCTTCCGGCTACACCTTC
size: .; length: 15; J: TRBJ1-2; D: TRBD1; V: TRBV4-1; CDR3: CASGPSGQGNYGYTF; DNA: TGCGCCAGCGGCCCTAGCGGACAGGGTAACTATGGCTACACCTTC
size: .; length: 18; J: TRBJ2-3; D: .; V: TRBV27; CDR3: CASSFVVRLPGIPDTQYF; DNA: TGTGCCAGCAGTTTTGTGGTAAGGCTGCCCGGAATCCCAGATACGCAGTATTTT
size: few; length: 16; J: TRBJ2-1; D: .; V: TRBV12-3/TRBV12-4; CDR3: CASTSVRRGGGNEQFF; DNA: TGTGCCAGCACTTCCGTTCGCAGGGGGGGTGGCAATGAGCAGTTCTTC
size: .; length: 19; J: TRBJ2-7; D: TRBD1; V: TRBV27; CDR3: CASSRFGRLGQGEVYEQYF; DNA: TGTGCCAGCAGCCGATTCGGCCGCTTGGGACAGGGGGAAGTTTATGAGCAGTACTTC
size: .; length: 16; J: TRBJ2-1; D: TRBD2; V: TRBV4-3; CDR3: CASSQVGGRGMYEQFF; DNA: TGCGCCAGCAGCCAAGTCGGCGGGAGAGGGATGTACGAGCAGTTCTTC
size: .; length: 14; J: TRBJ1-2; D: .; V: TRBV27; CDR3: CASSLSGTTGGYTF; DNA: TGTGCCAGCAGTTTATCCGGGACAACCGGTGGCTACACCTTC
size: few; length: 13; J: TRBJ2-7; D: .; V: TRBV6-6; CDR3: CASSYRPRDEQYF; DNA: TGTGCCAGCAGTTATAGGCCCCGGGACGAGCAGTACTTC
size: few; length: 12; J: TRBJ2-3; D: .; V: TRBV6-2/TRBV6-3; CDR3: CASSSGQRAQYF; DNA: TGTGCCAGCAGCTCGGGACAGCGGGCGCAGTATTTT
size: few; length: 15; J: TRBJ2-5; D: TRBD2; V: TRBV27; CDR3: CASSLRAGGKNTQYF; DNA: TGTGCCAGCAGTTTGCGAGCGGGGGGGAAGAATACCCAGTACTTC
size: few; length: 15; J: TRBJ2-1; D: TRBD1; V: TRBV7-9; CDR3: CASSLAQGQDNEQFF; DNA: TGTGCCAGCAGCTTAGCGCAAGGACAGGACAATGAGCAGTTCTTC
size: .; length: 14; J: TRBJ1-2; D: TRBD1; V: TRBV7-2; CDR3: CASSLGGGDSSYTF; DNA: TGTGCCAGCAGCTTAGGTGGGGGGGACAGCAGCTACACCTTC
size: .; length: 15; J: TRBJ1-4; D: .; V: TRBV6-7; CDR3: CASGPGARANEKLFF; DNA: TGTGCCAGCGGACCCGGAGCGCGGGCTAATGAAAAACTGTTTTTT
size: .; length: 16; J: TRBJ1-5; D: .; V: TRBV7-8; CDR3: CASSISQGYSNQPQHF; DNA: TGTGCCAGCAGCATATCCCAGGGTTATAGCAATCAGCCCCAGCATTTT
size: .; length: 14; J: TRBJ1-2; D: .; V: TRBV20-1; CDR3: CSARENWGGYGYTF; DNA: TGCAGTGCTAGAGAGAACTGGGGGGGCTATGGCTACACCTTC
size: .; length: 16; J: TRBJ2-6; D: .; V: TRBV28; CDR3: CASTGHTISGANVLTF; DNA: TGTGCCAGCACGGGACACACAATCTCTGGGGCCAACGTCCTGACTTTC
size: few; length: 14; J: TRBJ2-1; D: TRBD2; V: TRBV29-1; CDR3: CSVAGLAGYNEQFF; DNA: TGCAGCGTTGCAGGACTAGCGGGATACAATGAGCAGTTCTTC
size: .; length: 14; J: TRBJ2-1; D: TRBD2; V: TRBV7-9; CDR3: CASSLRLAGDEQFF; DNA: TGTGCCAGCAGCTTAAGACTAGCGGGGGATGAGCAGTTCTTC
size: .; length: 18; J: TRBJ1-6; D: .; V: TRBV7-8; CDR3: CASSLLGSQTHYNSPLHF; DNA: TGTGCCAGCAGCTTATTGGGCAGTCAGACCCATTATAATTCACCCCTCCACTTT
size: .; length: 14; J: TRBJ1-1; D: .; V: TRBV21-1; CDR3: CASSKDIPGTEAFF; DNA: TGTGCCAGCAGCAAGGACATACCAGGCACTGAAGCTTTCTTT
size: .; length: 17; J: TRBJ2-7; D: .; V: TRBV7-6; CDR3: CASSLVDGRGGTYEQYF; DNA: TGTGCCAGCAGCTTAGTGGATGGCAGGGGTGGCACTTACGAGCAGTACTTC
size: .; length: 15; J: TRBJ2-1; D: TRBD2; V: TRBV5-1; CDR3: CASTLPASGTNEQFF; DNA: TGCGCCAGCACCCTCCCGGCTAGCGGGACTAATGAGCAGTTCTTC
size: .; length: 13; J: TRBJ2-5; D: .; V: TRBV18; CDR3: CASSEGGQGEQYF; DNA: TGTGCCAGCTCAGAAGGGGGACAAGGTGAGCAGTACTTC
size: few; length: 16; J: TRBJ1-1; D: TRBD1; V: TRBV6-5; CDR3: CASSYSTGGMNTEAFF; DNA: TGTGCCAGCAGTTACTCGACAGGGGGCATGAACACTGAAGCTTTCTTT
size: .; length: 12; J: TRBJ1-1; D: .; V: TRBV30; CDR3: CAWSGTDTEAFF; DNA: TGTGCCTGGAGTGGGACAGACACTGAAGCTTTCTTT
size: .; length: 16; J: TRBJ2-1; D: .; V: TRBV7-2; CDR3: CASSTGHHITGNEQFF; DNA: TGTGCCAGCAGTACGGGACACCATATAACGGGCAATGAGCAGTTCTTC
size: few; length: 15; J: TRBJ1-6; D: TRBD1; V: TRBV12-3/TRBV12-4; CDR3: CASTTTGSLNSPLHF; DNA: TGTGCCAGCACTACGACAGGGTCCCTCAATTCACCCCTCCACTTT
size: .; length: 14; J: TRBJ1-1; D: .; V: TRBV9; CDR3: CASSVSPVNTEAFF; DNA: TGTGCCAGCAGCGTTAGTCCCGTGAACACTGAAGCTTTCTTT
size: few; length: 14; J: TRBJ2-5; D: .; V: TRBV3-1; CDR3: CASSRRGSQETQYF; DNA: TGTGCCAGCAGCCGACGGGGGAGCCAAGAGACCCAGTACTTC
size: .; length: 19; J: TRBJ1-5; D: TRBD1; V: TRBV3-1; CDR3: CASSPPRDRGLVLNQPQHF; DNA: TGTGCCAGCAGCCCCCCCCGGGACAGGGGGCTAGTGCTCAATCAGCCCCAGCATTTT
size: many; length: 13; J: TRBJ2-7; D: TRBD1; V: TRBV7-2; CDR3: CASSSGQPYEQYF; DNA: TGTGCCAGCAGCTCGGGACAGCCCTACGAGCAGTACTTC
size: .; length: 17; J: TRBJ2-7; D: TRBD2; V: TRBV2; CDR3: CASSEALRAGGSYEQYF; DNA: TGTGCCAGCAGTGAAGCGCTTAGGGCGGGAGGTTCGTACGAGCAGTACTTC
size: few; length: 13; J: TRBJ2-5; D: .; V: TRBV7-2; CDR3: CASSLAVGETQYF; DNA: TGTGCCAGCAGCTTAGCAGTAGGCGAGACCCAGTACTTC
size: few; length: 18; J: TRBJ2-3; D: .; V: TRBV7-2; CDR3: CASSFSSFRGRDTDTQYF; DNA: TGTGCCAGCAGCTTTTCATCCTTCAGGGGTAGGGACACAGATACGCAGTATTTT
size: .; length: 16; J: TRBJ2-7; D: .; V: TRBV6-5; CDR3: CASSYSAASSYNEQYF; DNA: TGTGCCAGCAGTTACAGTGCGGCGAGCTCCTACAATGAGCAGTACTTC
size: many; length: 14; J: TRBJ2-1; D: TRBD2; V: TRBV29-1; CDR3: CSVRTGTSGREQFF; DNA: TGCAGCGTCAGGACCGGGACTAGCGGGAGGGAGCAGTTCTTC
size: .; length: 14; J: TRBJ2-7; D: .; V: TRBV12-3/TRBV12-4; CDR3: CASSSPRSYNEQYF; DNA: TGTGCCAGCAGTTCTCCTCGCTCCTACAATGAGCAGTACTTC
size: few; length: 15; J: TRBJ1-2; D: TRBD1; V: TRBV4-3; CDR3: CASSQDPRGDYGYTF; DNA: TGCGCCAGCAGCCAAGATCCCAGGGGGGACTATGGCTACACCTTC
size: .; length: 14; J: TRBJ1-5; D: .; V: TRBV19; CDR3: CASSWGLSNQPQHF; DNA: TGTGCCAGTAGTTGGGGACTTTCCAATCAGCCCCAGCATTTT
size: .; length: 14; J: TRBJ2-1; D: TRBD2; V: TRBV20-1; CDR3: CSADGLAGCNEQFF; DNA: TGCAGTGCTGATGGACTAGCGGGATGCAATGAGCAGTTCTTC
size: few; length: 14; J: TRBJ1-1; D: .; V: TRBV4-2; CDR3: CASSPTRMNTEAFF; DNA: TGTGCCAGCAGCCCCACACGAATGAACACTGAAGCTTTCTTT
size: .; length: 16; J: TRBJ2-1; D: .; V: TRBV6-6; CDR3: CASTSNTGSSYNEQFF; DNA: TGTGCCAGCACTTCCAATACAGGTAGCTCCTACAATGAGCAGTTCTTC
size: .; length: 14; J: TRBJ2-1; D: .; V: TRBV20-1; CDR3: CSAHPDYSYNEQFF; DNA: TGCAGTGCCCACCCCGATTACTCCTACAATGAGCAGTTCTTC
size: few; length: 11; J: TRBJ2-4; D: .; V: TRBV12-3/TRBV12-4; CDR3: CASEGLDIQYF; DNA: TGTGCCAGCGAGGGGTTGGACATTCAGTACTTC
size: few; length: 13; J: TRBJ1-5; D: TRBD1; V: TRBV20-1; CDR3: CSARDRPNQPQHF; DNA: TGCAGTGCACGGGACAGGCCTAATCAGCCCCAGCATTTT
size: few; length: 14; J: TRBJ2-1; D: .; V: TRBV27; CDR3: CASSPRTYTNEQFF; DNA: TGTGCCAGCAGTCCGCGGACGTATACCAATGAGCAGTTCTTC
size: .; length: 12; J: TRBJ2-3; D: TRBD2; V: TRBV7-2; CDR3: CASRLAEDTQYF; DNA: TGTGCCAGCAGACTAGCGGAGGATACGCAGTATTTT
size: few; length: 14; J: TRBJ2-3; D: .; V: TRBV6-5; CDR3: CASSPTRKWDTQYF; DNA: TGTGCCAGCAGTCCAACCCGCAAGTGGGATACGCAGTATTTT
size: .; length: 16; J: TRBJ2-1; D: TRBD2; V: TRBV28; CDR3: CASSFGDWTSANEQFF; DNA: TGTGCCAGCAGTTTCGGGGACTGGACTAGCGCCAATGAGCAGTTCTTC
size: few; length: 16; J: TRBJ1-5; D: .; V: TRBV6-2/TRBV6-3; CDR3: CASSYSFGGLNQPQHF; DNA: TGTGCCAGCAGTTACTCATTTGGGGGGCTCAATCAGCCCCAGCATTTT